The T cell receptor beta chain described here comes from a study of blood T cell repertoires in COVID-19. Overall study: COVID-19 samples from acute and convalescent phases originated in the United States, Italy and Spain.

The V and J ends lost 4 bases and 5 bases, in that order; junction bases with no gene match: 4. Germline V gene data show CDR1 as LGHNT and CDR2 as FRNRAP. CDR3 length equals 15 residues. Original handling: Amplification with reference gene primers provided the estimates of nucleated cell counts. Only in-frame clones appear in the TCRdb table, and some are missing; sequencing was by immunoSEQ multiplex PCR. Clonal size and the V and J genes are those of that table, whereas D and trimming came from the DNA. This sample has around 700,000 clones; around 90% occur once, and the top ten carry 0.2% to 0.3%.

This clonotype was sampled from a woman between 18 and 29 years old with acute or convalescent COVID-19. This sequence joins TRBV12-5 and TRBJ1-5, with 11 nucleotides matching TRBD1. Sequencing was performed on peripheral blood. CDR3 in amino acids: CASGSDRGRDQPQHF. The CDR3 coding sequence is TGTGCTAGTGGTTCGGACAGGGGGCGAGATCAGCCCCAGCATTTT.